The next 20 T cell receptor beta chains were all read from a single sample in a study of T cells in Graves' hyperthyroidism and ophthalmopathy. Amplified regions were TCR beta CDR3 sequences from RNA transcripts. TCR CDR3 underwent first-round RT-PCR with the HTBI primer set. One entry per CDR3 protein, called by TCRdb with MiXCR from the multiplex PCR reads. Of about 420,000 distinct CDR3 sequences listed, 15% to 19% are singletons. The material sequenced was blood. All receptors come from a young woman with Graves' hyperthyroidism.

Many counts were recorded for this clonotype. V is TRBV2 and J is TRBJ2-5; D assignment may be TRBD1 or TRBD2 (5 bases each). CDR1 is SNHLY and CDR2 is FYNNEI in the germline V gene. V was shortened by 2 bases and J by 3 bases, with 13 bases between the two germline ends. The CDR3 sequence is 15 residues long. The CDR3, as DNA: TGTGCCAGCAGTGAAATCGAGGGGAAGAAAGAGACCCAGTACTTC. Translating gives CASSEIEGKKETQYF.

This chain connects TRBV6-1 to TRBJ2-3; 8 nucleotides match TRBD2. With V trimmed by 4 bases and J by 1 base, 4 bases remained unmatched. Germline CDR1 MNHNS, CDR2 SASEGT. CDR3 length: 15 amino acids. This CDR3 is CASSAPAGGTDTQYF. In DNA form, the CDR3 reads TGTGCCAGCAGTGCGCCAGCGGGGGGCACAGATACGCAGTATTTT.

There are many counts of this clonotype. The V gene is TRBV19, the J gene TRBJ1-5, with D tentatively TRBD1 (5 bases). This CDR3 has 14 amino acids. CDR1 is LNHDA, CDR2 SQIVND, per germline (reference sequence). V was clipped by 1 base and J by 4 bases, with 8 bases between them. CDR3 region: CASSIGQPNQPQHF. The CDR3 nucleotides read TGTGCCAGTAGTATAGGACAGCCGAATCAGCCCCAGCATTTT.

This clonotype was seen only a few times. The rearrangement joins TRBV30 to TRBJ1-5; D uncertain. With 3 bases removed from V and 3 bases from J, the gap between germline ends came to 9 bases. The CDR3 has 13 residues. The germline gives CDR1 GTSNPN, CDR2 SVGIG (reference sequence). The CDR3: CAWSKQYNQPQHF. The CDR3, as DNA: TGTGCCTGGAGCAAACAGTACAATCAGCCCCAGCATTTT. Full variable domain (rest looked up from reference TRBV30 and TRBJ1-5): SQTIHQWPATLVQPVGSPLSLECTVEGTSNPNLYWYRQAAGRGLQLLFYSVGIGQISSEVPQNLSASRPQDRQFILSSKKLLLSDSGFYLCAWSKQYNQPQHFGDGTRLSIL.

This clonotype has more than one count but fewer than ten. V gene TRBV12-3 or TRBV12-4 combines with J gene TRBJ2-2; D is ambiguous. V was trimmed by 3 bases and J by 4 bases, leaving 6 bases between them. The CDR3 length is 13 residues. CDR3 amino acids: CASSFVFTGELFF. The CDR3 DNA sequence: TGTGCCAGCAGTTTTGTGTTCACCGGGGAGCTGTTTTTT.

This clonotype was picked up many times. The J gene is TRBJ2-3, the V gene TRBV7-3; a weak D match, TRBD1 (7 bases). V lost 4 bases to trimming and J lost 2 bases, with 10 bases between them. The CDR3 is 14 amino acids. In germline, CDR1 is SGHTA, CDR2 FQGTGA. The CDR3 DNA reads TGTGCCAGCAGCTCCAGGGGGGACACAGATACGCAGTATTTT. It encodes CASSSRGDTDTQYF.

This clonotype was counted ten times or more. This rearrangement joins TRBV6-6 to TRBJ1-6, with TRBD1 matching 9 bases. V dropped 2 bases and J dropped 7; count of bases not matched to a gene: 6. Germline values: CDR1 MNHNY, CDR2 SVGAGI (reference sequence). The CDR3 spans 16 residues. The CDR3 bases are TGTGCCAGCAGTTACAGACAGGGGGTTGGAAATTCACCCCTCCACTTT. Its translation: CASSYRQGVGNSPLHF.

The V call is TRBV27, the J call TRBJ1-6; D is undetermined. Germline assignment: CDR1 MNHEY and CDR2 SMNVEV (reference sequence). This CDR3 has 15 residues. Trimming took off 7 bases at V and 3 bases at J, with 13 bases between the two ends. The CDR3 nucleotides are TGTGCCAGCACCCCATCAGCTCACTATAATTCACCCCTCCACTTT. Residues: CASTPSAHYNSPLHF.

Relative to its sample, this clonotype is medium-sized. Written as DNA, the CDR3 is TGTGCCAGCAGCTCAAGGAGCGGCCCCAAGGATGAGCAGTTCTTC. Protein product: CASSSRSGPKDEQFF. This chain links TRBV12-3 or TRBV12-4 with TRBJ2-1; D might be TRBD2 (5 bases). The CDR3 has 15 residues. The ends were cut back, 6 bases at V and 8 bases at J, with 20 bases in the middle.

In nucleotides, the CDR3 is TGTGCCAGCAGCTTAGTGTTGGGGGAGACCCAGTACTTC. Encoded protein: CASSLVLGETQYF. The chain has TRBV7-9 and TRBJ2-5; D is undetermined. Per the germline V gene, CDR1 is SEHNR and CDR2 is FQNEAQ (reference sequence). V lost 1 base to trimming and J lost 5 bases, with 8 bases between them. The CDR3 runs 13 residues. The full variable domain, rest sourced from reference TRBV7-9 and TRBJ2-5, is DTGVSQNPRHKITKRGQNVTFRCDPISEHNRLYWYRQTLGQGPEFLTYFQNEAQLEKSRLLSDRFSAERPKGSFSTLEIQRTEQGDSAMYLCASSLVLGETQYFGPGTRLLVL.

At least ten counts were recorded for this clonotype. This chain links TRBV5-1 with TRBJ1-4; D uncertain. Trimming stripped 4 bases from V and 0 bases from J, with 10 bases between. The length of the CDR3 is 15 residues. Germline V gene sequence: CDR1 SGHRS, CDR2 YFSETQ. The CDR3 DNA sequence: TGCGCCAGCAGCACCGGGGATTCAACTAATGAAAAACTGTTTTTT. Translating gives CASSTGDSTNEKLFF.

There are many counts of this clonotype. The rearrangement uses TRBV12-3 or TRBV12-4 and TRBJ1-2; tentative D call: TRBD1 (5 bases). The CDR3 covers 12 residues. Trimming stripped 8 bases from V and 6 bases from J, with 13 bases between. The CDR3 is CASRGQGDGYTF. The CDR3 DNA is TGTGCCAGCCGCGGCCAGGGAGATGGCTACACCTTC.

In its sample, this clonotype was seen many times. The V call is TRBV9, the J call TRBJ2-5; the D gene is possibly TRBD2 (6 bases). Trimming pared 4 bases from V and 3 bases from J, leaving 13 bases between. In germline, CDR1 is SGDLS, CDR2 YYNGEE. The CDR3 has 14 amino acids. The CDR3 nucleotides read TGTGCCAGCAGCCCGCAGGGAGGTAAAGAGACCCAGTACTTC. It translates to CASSPQGGKETQYF.

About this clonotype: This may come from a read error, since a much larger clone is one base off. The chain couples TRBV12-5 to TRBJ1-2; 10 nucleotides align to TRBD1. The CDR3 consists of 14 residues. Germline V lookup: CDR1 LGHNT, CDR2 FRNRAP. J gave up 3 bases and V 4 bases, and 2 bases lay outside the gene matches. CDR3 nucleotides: TGTGCTAGTGGTTCGGGGACAGGGGACTATGGCTACACCTTC. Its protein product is CASGSGTGDYGYTF.

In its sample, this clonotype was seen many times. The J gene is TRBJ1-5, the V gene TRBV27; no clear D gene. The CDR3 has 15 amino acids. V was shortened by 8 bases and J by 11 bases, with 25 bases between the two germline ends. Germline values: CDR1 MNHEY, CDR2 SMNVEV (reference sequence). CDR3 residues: CASARAAALTLAQHF. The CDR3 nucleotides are TGTGCCAGCGCGCGAGCGGCAGCGCTAACGTTGGCCCAGCATTTT.

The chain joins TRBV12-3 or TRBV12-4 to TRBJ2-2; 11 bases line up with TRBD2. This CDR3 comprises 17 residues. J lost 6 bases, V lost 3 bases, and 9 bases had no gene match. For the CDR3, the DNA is TGTGCCAGCAGTTTGGTATTCGGGACTAGCGGCCCCGGGGAGCTGTTTTTT. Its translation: CASSLVFGTSGPGELFF.

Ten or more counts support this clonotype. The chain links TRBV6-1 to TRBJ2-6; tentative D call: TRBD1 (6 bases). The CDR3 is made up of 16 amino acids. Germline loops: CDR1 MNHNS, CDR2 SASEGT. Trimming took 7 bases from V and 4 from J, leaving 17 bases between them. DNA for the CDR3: TGTGCCAGCACCCCGTGGGCAGGGGCAGGGGCCAACGTCCTGACTTTC. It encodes CASTPWAGAGANVLTF.

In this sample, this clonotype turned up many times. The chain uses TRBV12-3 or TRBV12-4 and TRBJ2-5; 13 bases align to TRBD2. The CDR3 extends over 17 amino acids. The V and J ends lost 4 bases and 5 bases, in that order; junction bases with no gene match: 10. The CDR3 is CASSSAGTSGMQETQYF. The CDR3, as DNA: TGTGCCAGCAGTTCCGCGGGGACTAGCGGGATGCAGGAGACCCAGTACTTC.

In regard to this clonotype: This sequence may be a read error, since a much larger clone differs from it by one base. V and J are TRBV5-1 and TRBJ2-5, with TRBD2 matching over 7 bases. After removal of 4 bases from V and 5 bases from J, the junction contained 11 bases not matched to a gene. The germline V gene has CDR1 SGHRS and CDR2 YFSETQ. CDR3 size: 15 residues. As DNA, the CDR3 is TGCGCCAGCAGCCAACTAGCGAGAGAAGGGGAGACCCAGTACTTC. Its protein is CASSQLAREGETQYF. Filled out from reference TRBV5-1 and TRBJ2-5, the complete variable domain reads KAGVTQTPRYLIKTRGQQVTLSCSPISGHRSVSWYQQTPGQGLQFLFEYFSETQRNKGNFPGRFSGRQFSNSRSEMNVSTLELGDSALYLCASSQLAREGETQYFGPGTRLLVL.

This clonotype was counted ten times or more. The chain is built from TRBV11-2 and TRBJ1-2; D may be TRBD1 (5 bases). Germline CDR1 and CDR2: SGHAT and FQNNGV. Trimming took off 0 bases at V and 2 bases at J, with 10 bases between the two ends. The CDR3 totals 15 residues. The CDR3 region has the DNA TGTGCCAGCAGCTTAGAGCCGAGGGGAAACTATGGCTACACCTTC. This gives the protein CASSLEPRGNYGYTF.